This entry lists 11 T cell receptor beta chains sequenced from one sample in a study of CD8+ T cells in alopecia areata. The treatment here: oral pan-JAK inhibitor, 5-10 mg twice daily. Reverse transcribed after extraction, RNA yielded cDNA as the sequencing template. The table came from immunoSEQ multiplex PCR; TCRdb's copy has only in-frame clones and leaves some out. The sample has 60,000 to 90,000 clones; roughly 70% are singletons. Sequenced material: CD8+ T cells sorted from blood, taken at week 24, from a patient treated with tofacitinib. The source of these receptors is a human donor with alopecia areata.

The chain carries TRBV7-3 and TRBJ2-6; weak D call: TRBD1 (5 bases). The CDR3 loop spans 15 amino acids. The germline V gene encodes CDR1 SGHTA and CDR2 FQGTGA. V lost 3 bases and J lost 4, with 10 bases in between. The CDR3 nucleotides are TGTGCCAGCAGCTTTATGGGGCTAGGGGCCAACGTCCTGACTTTC. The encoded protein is CASSFMGLGANVLTF.

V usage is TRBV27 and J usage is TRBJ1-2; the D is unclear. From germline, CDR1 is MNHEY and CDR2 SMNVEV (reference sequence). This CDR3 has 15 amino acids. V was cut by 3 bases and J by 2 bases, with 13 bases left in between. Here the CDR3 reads CASSFVAGTNYGYTF. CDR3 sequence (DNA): TGTGCCAGCAGTTTTGTCGCGGGTACCAACTATGGCTACACCTTC.

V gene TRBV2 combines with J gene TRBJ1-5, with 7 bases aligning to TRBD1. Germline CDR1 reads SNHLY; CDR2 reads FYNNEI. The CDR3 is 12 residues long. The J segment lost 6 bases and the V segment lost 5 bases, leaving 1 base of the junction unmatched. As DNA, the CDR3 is TGTGCCAGCAGTACAGGGGTTCAGCCCCAGCATTTT. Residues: CASSTGVQPQHF.

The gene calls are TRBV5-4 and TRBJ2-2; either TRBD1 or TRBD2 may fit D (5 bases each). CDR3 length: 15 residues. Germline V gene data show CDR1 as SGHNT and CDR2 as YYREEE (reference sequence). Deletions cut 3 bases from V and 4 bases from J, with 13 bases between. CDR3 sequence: CASSSPGSRTGELFF. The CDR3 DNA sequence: TGTGCCAGCAGCTCACCAGGGAGTCGCACCGGGGAGCTGTTTTTT.

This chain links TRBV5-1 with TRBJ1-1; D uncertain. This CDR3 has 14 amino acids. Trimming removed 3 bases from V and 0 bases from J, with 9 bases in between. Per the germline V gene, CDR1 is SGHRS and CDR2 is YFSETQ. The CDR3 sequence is CASSSRSVNTEAFF. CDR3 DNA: TGCGCCAGCAGCTCTCGTAGCGTGAACACTGAAGCTTTCTTT.

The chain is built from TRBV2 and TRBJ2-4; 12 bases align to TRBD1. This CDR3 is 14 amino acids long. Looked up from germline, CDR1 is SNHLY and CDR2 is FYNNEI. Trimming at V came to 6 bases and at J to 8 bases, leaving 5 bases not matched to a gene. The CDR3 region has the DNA TGTGCCAGCAGCATGGGACAGGGGGCCGACATTCAGTACTTC. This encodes CASSMGQGADIQYF.

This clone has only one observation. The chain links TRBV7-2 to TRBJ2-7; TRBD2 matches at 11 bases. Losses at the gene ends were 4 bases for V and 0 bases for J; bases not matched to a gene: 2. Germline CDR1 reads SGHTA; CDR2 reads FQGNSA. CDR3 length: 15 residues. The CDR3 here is CASSSGTSGSYEQYF. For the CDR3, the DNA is TGTGCCAGCAGCTCCGGGACTAGCGGCTCCTACGAGCAGTACTTC.

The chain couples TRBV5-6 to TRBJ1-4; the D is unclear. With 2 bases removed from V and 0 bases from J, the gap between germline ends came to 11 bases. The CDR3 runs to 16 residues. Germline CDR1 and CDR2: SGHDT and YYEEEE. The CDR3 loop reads CASSFGSRTTNEKLFF. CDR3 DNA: TGTGCCAGCAGCTTCGGCAGTAGAACAACTAATGAAAAACTGTTTTTT.

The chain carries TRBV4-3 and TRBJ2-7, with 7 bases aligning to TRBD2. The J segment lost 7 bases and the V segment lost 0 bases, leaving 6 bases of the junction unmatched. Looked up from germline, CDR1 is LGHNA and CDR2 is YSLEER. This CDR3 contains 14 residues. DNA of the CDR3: TGCGCCAGCAGCCAAGAGGGGGGGTTTAGAGAGCAGTACTTC. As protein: CASSQEGGFREQYF.

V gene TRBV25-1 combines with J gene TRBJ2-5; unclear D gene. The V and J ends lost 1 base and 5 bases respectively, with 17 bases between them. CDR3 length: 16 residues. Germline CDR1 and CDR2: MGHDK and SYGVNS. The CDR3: CASSESPGSLRETQYF. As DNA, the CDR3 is TGTGCCAGCAGTGAATCCCCGGGCAGCCTGCGGGAGACCCAGTACTTC.

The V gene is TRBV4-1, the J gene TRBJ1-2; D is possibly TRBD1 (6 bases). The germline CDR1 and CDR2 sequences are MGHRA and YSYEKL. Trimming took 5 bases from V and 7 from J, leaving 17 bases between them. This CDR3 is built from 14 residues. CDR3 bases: TGCGCCAGCAGCAAAACAACAGGGTTGGCTGGCTACACCTTC. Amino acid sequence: CASSKTTGLAGYTF.